This T cell receptor (beta chain) comes out of a study of identical twins. Study outcomes and limitations: Models came in too low on out-of-frame TCR alpha sharing in monozygotic twins. Surplus twin overlap in beta out-of-frame sequences was less pronounced. Twin-shared out-of-frame alpha sequences showed excess low generation probability.

Notes on this clonotype: Its antigen remains unknown.

It was template switching that added a universal primer site, and there were unique molecular identifiers on the cDNA. One entry per CDR3 protein, called by TCRdb with MiXCR from the 5' RACE reads. The profile shows 200,000 to 250,000 distinct CDR3 sequences, under 10% of them singletons. The CDR3 length is 12 residues. Per the germline V gene, CDR1 is SGHRS and CDR2 is YFSETQ. V dropped 3 bases and J dropped 6 bases, with 9 bases sitting between them. The same specimen was also included in a second study, on yellow fever vaccine responses in identical twins.

Sequences were obtained from memory (CD45RO+) T cells sorted from blood. This TCR was recovered from a woman younger than 35 in good health. The chain links TRBV5-1 to TRBJ1-2; a possible D gene is TRBD1 (5 bases). This chain's CDR3 is CASSSGTDGYTF. The CDR3 DNA sequence: TGCGCCAGCAGCTCCGGGACGGATGGCTACACCTTC. Full variable domain (outside the CDR3, taken from reference TRBV5-1 and TRBJ1-2): KAGVTQTPRYLIKTRGQQVTLSCSPISGHRSVSWYQQTPGQGLQFLFEYFSETQRNKGNFPGRFSGRQFSNSRSEMNVSTLELGDSALYLCASSSGTDGYTFGSGTRLTVV.